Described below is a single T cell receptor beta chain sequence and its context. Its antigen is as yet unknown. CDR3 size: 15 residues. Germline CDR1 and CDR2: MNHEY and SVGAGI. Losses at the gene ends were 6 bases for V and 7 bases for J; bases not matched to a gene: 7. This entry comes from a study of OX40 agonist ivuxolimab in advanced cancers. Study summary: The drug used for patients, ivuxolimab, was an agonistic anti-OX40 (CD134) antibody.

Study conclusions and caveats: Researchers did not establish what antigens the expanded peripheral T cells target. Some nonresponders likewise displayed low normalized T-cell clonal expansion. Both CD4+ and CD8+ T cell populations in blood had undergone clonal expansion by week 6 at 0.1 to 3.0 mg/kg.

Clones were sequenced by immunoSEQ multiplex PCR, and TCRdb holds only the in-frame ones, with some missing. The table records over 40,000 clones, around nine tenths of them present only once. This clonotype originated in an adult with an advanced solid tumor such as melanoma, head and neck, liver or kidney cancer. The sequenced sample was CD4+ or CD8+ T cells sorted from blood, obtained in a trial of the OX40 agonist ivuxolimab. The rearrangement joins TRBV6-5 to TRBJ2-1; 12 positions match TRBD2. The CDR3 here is CASRLKLAGGNEQFF. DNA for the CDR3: TGTGCCAGCAGACTAAAACTAGCGGGGGGTAATGAGCAGTTCTTC.